Given below is one T cell receptor beta chain in context. The specificity of this receptor is unknown. Base-call qualities are not available, and no considerably larger clone is one nucleotide away. This entry comes from a study of CD8 T cells in ankylosing spondylitis (dated by TCRdb to the late 2010s). In the study overall: The study set out to find disease-linked TCR variants by profiling T cell receptor beta repertoires in ankylosing spondylitis patients and healthy donors. In total, the full study cohort was made up of 100 to 140 healthy donors and approximately 27 ankylosing spondylitis patients. Samples of peripheral blood were taken, and for ankylosing spondylitis patients, synovial fluid was collected as well.

The CDR3, cysteine through phenylalanine, is 20 amino acids long. The CDR3 DNA has 60 bases and is translated from base 1. CDR1 and CDR2, per the germline V gene (reference sequence), are DFQATT and SNEGSKA. Unmatched junction bases come to 16, with V trimmed by 5 bases and J by 3 bases. TCRdb records Illumina HiSeq 2500 as the sequencer. Quantitative 5'-RACE with molecular barcodes was the method used to prepare the TCR beta libraries. Per the authors' processing: A new computational method based on a probabilistic model of VDJ rearrangement was used to identify disease-linked TCR variants. TCRdb reprocessing: public reads trimmed at Q25 with fastp, clones called with MiXCR, in-frame beta chains kept. Rows with a matching CDR3 protein are joined into one entry that keeps the most common DNA and genes. TCRdb's processing, not the authors' own work, is the source of the V and J calls. Counted in this sample were about 800,000 distinct CDR3 sequences; about an eighth of them appeared once. Together, the top ten hold more than 0.5% of the sample.

Overall study results and their limits: In peripheral blood, the disease-linked clones were found at relatively low frequencies and had a CD8+ phenotype. Blood from ankylosing spondylitis patients appeared to be characterized by a TCR beta motif made up of 8 or 9 highly homologous amino acid variants. The disease-linked clones were reported to be significantly enriched in matched synovial fluid samples from ankylosing spondylitis patients. Some motif variants had previously been reported in the synovial fluid and blood of reactive arthritis patients, which suggests shared mechanisms of disease initiation.

This clonotype originated in a male donor with ankylosing spondylitis. The sample consisted of blood, either unsorted or a sorted T cell fraction (not recorded which). Rearrangement joined TRBV20-1 to TRBJ2-1; 16 central bases correspond to TRBD2. The DNA is TGCAGTGCTTCAGGGACTAGCGGGAGGGGGGGTCTTTTCTTCTACAATGAGCAGTTCTTC. This is translated as CSASGTSGRGGLFFYNEQFF.